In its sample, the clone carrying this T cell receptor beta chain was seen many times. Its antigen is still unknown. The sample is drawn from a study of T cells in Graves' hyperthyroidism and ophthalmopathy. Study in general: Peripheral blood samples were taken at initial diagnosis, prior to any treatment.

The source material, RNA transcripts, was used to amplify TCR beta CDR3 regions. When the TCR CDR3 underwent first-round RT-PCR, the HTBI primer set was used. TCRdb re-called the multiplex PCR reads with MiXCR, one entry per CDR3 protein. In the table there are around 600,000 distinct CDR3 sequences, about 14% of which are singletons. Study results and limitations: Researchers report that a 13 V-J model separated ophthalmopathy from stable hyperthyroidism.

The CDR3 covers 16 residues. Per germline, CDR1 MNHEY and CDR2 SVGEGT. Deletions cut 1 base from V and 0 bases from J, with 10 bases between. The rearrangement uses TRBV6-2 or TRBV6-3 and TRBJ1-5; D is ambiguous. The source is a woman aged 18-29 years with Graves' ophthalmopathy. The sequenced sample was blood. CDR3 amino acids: CASSYWGRFSNQPQHF. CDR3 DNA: TGTGCCAGCAGTTACTGGGGTCGATTTAGCAATCAGCCCCAGCATTTT.